A selection of T cell receptor beta chains follows, all from one sample in a study of Graves' ophthalmopathy and Graves' hyperthyroidism. TCRdb called the multiplex PCR reads again in MiXCR, with one record for every CDR3 protein. The table has a few hundred thousand distinct CDR3 sequences, 35% to 40% seen once. The sample consisted of peripheral blood or thyroid tissue (not recorded which). The source is an adult man with Graves' hyperthyroidism. The CDR3 runs from the conserved cysteine through the conserved F or W. The D gene is left open where the match is weak. Only part of the rows carry a size: once, few, many, or a class if the clone is expanded.

v_call	clone_size	d_call	j_call	cdr3_length	cdr3_nt	cdr3_aa
TRBV6-1	many	TRBD1	TRBJ1-6	14	TGTGCCAGCAGTGACCGGGACAGGAATTCACCCCTCCACTTT	CASSDRDRNSPLHF
TRBV19	many	.	TRBJ2-2	14	TGTGCCAGTAGCCGGGATCTACGAACAGGGGAGCTGTTTTTT	CASSRDLRTGELFF
TRBV5-1	few	.	TRBJ1-4	15	TGCGCCAGCAGCTTGAGACCCCGAACCAATGAAAAACTGTTTTTT	CASSLRPRTNEKLFF
TRBV20-1	many	.	TRBJ1-6	15	TGCAGTGCTAGAGGTTCGAGCTCCTATAATTCACCCCTCCACTTT	CSARGSSSYNSPLHF
TRBV28	.	TRBD1	TRBJ1-5	14	TGTGCCAGCACCCGGACAGGTAGCAATCAGCCCCAGCATTTT	CASTRTGSNQPQHF
TRBV6-1	.	.	TRBJ1-2	14	TGTGCCAGCAGTGGCCGGGACCCTAACTATGGCTACACCTTC	CASSGRDPNYGYTF
TRBV4-2	.	.	TRBJ2-5	15	TGTGCCAGCAGCCAAGTCCGAGACGGGGTGGAGACCCAGTACTTC	CASSQVRDGVETQYF
TRBV29-1	few	.	TRBJ1-3	13	TGCAGCGCCAGACGAGGGGTTGGAAACACCATATATTTT	CSARRGVGNTIYF
TRBV10-1	.	TRBD2	TRBJ2-7	14	TGCGCCAGCAGCAACCTAGCGGGGACCTACGAGCAGTACTTC	CASSNLAGTYEQYF
TRBV7-2	.	.	TRBJ1-6	13	TGTGCCAGCAGCTTATCCCAAGATTCACCCCTCCACTTT	CASSLSQDSPLHF
TRBV6-1	many	.	TRBJ1-5	12	TGTGCCAGCAGGGCAGGTAGTCAGCCCCAGCATTTT	CASRAGSQPQHF
TRBV7-9	many	.	TRBJ2-6	15	TGTGCCAGCAGCCGGGCGGGTCCCGGGGCCAACGTCCTGACTTTC	CASSRAGPGANVLTF
TRBV29-1	many	.	TRBJ2-6	14	TGCAGCGTTGAGGCTGGCTCTGGGGCCAACGTCCTGACTTTC	CSVEAGSGANVLTF
TRBV12-3/TRBV12-4	many	.	TRBJ1-5	16	TGTGCCAGCAGTCGAGGACTTATCCCTCTCGGTCAGCCCCAGCATTTT	CASSRGLIPLGQPQHF
TRBV4-2	many	.	TRBJ1-5	16	TGTGCCAGCAGCCAAGAAAGCGCGCAGAGCAATCAGCCCCAGCATTTT	CASSQESAQSNQPQHF
TRBV28	.	.	TRBJ1-1	15	TGTGCCAGCAGTCCCCGACGGGGGATTAACACTGAAGCTTTCTTT	CASSPRRGINTEAFF
TRBV7-9	many	.	TRBJ1-2	12	TGTGCCAGCAGCTTAGCCGGGTGGGGCTACACCTTC	CASSLAGWGYTF
TRBV7-9	few	TRBD1	TRBJ2-2	16	TGTGCCAGCAGCGTATTATGGACAGGGCAAACCGGGGAGCTGTTTTTT	CASSVLWTGQTGELFF
TRBV29-1	many	.	TRBJ1-3	19	TGCAGCGTTGAAGATAAAGTGGGAGAACAGGCTAACTCTGGAAACACCATATATTTT	CSVEDKVGEQANSGNTIYF
TRBV10-3	many	.	TRBJ2-5	15	TGTGCCATCAGTGAGGCACCGGGAGACGGAGAGACCCAGTACTTC	CAISEAPGDGETQYF
TRBV29-1	many	TRBD1	TRBJ1-2	14	TGCAGCGTTGGCCCGGACAGGGGGAACTATGGCTACACCTTC	CSVGPDRGNYGYTF
TRBV7-2	.	TRBD1	TRBJ2-5	18	TGTGCCAGCAGCTTCCGGGACAGGGGGGACTACGAGGGAGAGACCCAGTACTTC	CASSFRDRGDYEGETQYF
TRBV7-9	.	TRBD2	TRBJ2-3	15	TGTGCCAGCAGCGAGACGGGAGGGCCGCCAGATACGCAGTATTTT	CASSETGGPPDTQYF
TRBV5-5	.	TRBD1	TRBJ2-7	16	TGTGCCAGCAGCACGGGACAGAGGGGCAGCTCCTACGAGCAGTACTTC	CASSTGQRGSSYEQYF
TRBV29-1	.	.	TRBJ2-7	11	TGCAGCGTTGACTCGGGGGACGAGCAGTACTTC	CSVDSGDEQYF
TRBV6-6	many	TRBD1	TRBJ1-1	15	TGTGCCAGCAGTTACCCAGGACAGGGGAACACTGAAGCTTTCTTT	CASSYPGQGNTEAFF
TRBV12-3/TRBV12-4	.	TRBD2	TRBJ2-7	14	TGTGCCAGCAGGGGGGGGAGCTCCTACAATGAGCAGTACTTC	CASRGGSSYNEQYF
TRBV12-3/TRBV12-4	few	.	TRBJ2-7	19	TGTGCCAGCAGTTTAGTGGTCCGGGGGGCGCGGTTATCTCGCTACGAGCAGTACTTC	CASSLVVRGARLSRYEQYF
TRBV2	many	.	TRBJ1-2	10	TGTGCCAGCCCCCCGGGTGGCTACACCTTC	CASPPGGYTF
TRBV6-5	many	.	TRBJ1-1	15	TGTGCCAGCAGGCGAACCAGGGTACCGAACACTGAAGCTTTCTTT	CASRRTRVPNTEAFF
TRBV20-1	many	.	TRBJ1-4	16	TGCAGTGCTAGAGATTGGGCCCCGTCGGTGGGGGAAAAACTGTTTTTT	CSARDWAPSVGEKLFF
TRBV18	.	.	TRBJ2-7	13	TGTGCCAGCTGCCACATAAAGGACCACGAGCAGTACTTC	CASCHIKDHEQYF
TRBV7-8	.	.	TRBJ2-2	15	TGTGCCAGCAGCCAAGAGTCAGGGTGGGCCGGGGAGCTGTTTTTT	CASSQESGWAGELFF
TRBV7-9	many	TRBD1	TRBJ1-6	15	TGTGCCAGCAGCCTCTCGGGTGACAGGGGAACACCCCTCCACTTT	CASSLSGDRGTPLHF
TRBV20-1	once	.	TRBJ1-4	12	TGCAGTGCTCTCAGGGAAGGGGAAAAACTGTTTTTT	CSALREGEKLFF
TRBV12-3/TRBV12-4	many	TRBD2	TRBJ2-5	14	TGTGCCAGTCGCCAAGCGGGAGGCACGGAGACCCAGTACTTC	CASRQAGGTETQYF
TRBV5-6	.	.	TRBJ2-1	13	TGTGCCAGCAGCCCCGGATATTACAATGAGCAGTTCTTC	CASSPGYYNEQFF
TRBV19	many	.	TRBJ2-7	12	TGTGCCAGCTCCGGACAGACCTACGAGCAGTACTTC	CASSGQTYEQYF
TRBV20-1	many	.	TRBJ1-1	11	TGCAGTGCTAGCCGGGACACTGAAGCTTTCTTT	CSASRDTEAFF
TRBV25-1	.	TRBD1	TRBJ2-7	13	TGTGCCAGCAGGGACGACAGGGTAGGAGAGCGGTACTTC	CASRDDRVGERYF
TRBV20-1	many	.	TRBJ1-5	15	TGCAGTGCTAGGGGACCGAGACAGCCAAATCAGCCCCAGCATTTT	CSARGPRQPNQPQHF
TRBV11-2	few	TRBD1	TRBJ2-7	15	TGTGCCAGCAGCCGGACAGGGGGCCAGTCCTACGAGCAGTACTTC	CASSRTGGQSYEQYF
TRBV19	many	.	TRBJ2-5	13	TGTGCCAGTAGTTCGGGGGCGCAAGAGACCCAGTACTTC	CASSSGAQETQYF
TRBV28	.	.	TRBJ1-2	16	TGTGCCAGCAGTCACACTGTGGGCAGGGATAACTATGGCTACACCTTC	CASSHTVGRDNYGYTF
TRBV3-1	few	.	TRBJ1-1	13	TGTGCCAGCAGCCATACCGCGAACACTGAAGCTTTCTTT	CASSHTANTEAFF
TRBV10-3	many	TRBD1	TRBJ1-1	12	TGTGCCATCAGTAAGACAGGGGTTGAAGCTTTCTTT	CAISKTGVEAFF
TRBV12-3/TRBV12-4	.	.	TRBJ1-6	17	TGTGCCAGCAGCCACCCTCGGGGTCCAGTCCAAAATTCACCCCTCCACTTT	CASSHPRGPVQNSPLHF
TRBV24-1	many	.	TRBJ1-2	12	TGTGCCACCAGCACTGACAGCTATGGCTACACCTTC	CATSTDSYGYTF
TRBV15	many	.	TRBJ1-2	14	TGTGCCACCAGCAGAGGCCGGGGAACGGGAGGCTACACCTTC	CATSRGRGTGGYTF
TRBV7-4	.	.	TRBJ2-3	15	TGTGCCAGCAGCTTAGACTACGCCCGCACAGATACGCAGTATTTT	CASSLDYARTDTQYF
TRBV5-6	few	.	TRBJ2-7	15	TGTGCCAGCATCCTGACGGGGCAGGGTGACTACGAGCAGTACTTC	CASILTGQGDYEQYF